The source of this TCR beta chain is a study of cytomegalovirus exposure and HLA in healthy donors. Overall study results and limits: The listing of 150 or so TCR beta chains classed them as cytomegalovirus-associated.

To note about this clone: The antigen is undetermined.

Germline CDR1 is SQVTM and CDR2 is ANQGSEA. The length of the CDR3 is 11 residues. Trimming cost V 5 bases and J 7 bases, with 11 bases left between them. Amplification used 60 Vbeta primers and 13 Jbeta primers. TCRdb's table, derived via immunoSEQ multiplex PCR, lists solely in-frame clones and lacks some. Of approximately 120,000 clones in the sample, 81% are singletons; the top ten hold roughly 2.3%. Sequencing was carried out using PBMCs. The chain recombines TRBV29-1 with TRBJ1-1, with D tentatively TRBD1 (6 bases). This clonotype was obtained from a woman aged 30 to 39 in good health and CMV-seronegative. DNA of the CDR3: TGCAGCGTTTCTCGAGGGGGTGAAGCTTTCTTT. Encoded protein: CSVSRGGEAFF.